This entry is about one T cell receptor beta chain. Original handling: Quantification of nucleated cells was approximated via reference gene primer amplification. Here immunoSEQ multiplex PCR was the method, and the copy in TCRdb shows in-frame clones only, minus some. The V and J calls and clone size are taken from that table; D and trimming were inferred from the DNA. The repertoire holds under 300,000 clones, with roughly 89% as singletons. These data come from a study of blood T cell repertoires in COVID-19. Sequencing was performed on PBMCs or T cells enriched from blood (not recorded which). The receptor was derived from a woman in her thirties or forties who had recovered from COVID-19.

The CDR3 coding sequence is TGTGCCAGCAGCCTTGACAGAGTCTCTGGAAACACCATATATTTT. This codes for CASSLDRVSGNTIYF. V is TRBV6-5 and J is TRBJ1-3, with D perhaps matching TRBD1 (5 bases). V was shortened by 6 bases and J by 0 bases, with 12 bases between the two germline ends. This CDR3 has 15 amino acids. Germline V gene sequence: CDR1 MNHEY, CDR2 SVGAGI.